Listed below are T cell receptor beta chains from one sample, sequenced in a study of PD-1 blockade in classical Hodgkin lymphoma. TCRdb's table, derived via immunoSEQ multiplex PCR, lists solely in-frame clones and lacks some. The table lists roughly 8,300 clones, 60% to 80% of them singletons. The sample here was CD4+ T cells from blood, taken at baseline. These receptor sequences come from a human donor with classical Hodgkin lymphoma. Each CDR3 is given with its conserved first and last residue. The order of the fields is V gene, D gene, clone size, CDR3 length, J gene, CDR3 protein, CDR3 DNA. A D gene is named only where the DNA matches it firmly. Size tells how often a clone was seen (once, few, many) or the class of an expanded clone, and some rows leave it out.

>TRBV18|-|-|15|TRBJ2-2
CASAAGQQNTGELFF
TGTGCCAGCGCCGCGGGACAGCAGAACACCGGGGAGCTGTTTTTT
>TRBV7-9|-|-|13|TRBJ1-1
CASSLSRDNEAFF
TGTGCCAGCAGCTTATCCCGGGACAACGAAGCTTTCTTT
>TRBV18|-|medium-sized|15|TRBJ1-3
CASSPETGGGNTIYF
TGTGCCAGCTCACCGGAGACAGGAGGCGGAAACACCATATATTTT
>TRBV7-2|TRBD2|few|15|TRBJ2-7
CASSLVSGRAREQYF
TGTGCCAGCAGCTTAGTTAGCGGGAGGGCCCGCGAGCAGTACTTC
>TRBV29-1|-|-|13|TRBJ1-1
CSVENPLYREAFF
TGCAGCGTTGAAAACCCACTGTATCGAGAAGCTTTCTTT
>TRBV28|-|-|13|TRBJ2-7
CASSFTNRDEQYF
TGTGCCAGCAGTTTCACCAATCGGGACGAGCAGTACTTC
>TRBV5-4|TRBD2|-|16|TRBJ2-3
CASSLRASGGTDTQYF
TGTGCCAGCAGCTTGAGGGCTAGCGGGGGCACAGATACGCAGTATTTT
>TRBV28|TRBD1|-|15|TRBJ1-4
CASRGWTGGNEKLFF
TGTGCCAGCAGGGGGTGGACAGGGGGCAATGAAAAACTGTTTTTT
>TRBV11-2|-|few|11|TRBJ2-3
CASSSSATQYF
TGTGCCAGCAGCTCTAGCGCGACGCAGTATTTT
>TRBV18|TRBD2|once|17|TRBJ2-3
CASSPSPRGGGTDTQYF
TGTGCCAGCTCACCATCCCCCCGGGGGGGCGGCACAGATACGCAGTATTTT
>TRBV5-3|-|-|15|TRBJ2-5
CASSLVAGPQETQYF
TGTGCCAGCAGCTTGGTTGCAGGGCCCCAAGAGACCCAGTACTTC
>TRBV6-1|-|-|13|TRBJ1-1
CASRQEQNTEAFF
TGTGCCAGCAGGCAGGAACAAAACACTGAAGCTTTCTTT
>TRBV4-3|-|-|14|TRBJ1-2
CASSQDNRPYGYTF
TGCGCCAGCAGCCAAGATAATAGGCCCTATGGCTACACCTTC
>TRBV7-8|TRBD2|-|16|TRBJ2-7
CASSPRTSGGTYEQYF
TGTGCCAGCAGCCCGAGGACTAGCGGGGGTACGTACGAGCAGTACTTC
>TRBV18|-|-|14|TRBJ1-6
CASSPGSGAQPLHF
TGTGCCAGCTCCCCCGGGTCCGGGGCACAACCCCTCCACTTT
>TRBV2|TRBD1|-|14|TRBJ1-3
CASRPTGIGNTIYF
TGTGCCAGCAGGCCGACAGGGATTGGAAACACCATATATTTT
>TRBV5-1|-|-|13|TRBJ2-2
CASSWSRTGELFF
TGCGCCAGCAGCTGGTCGAGAACCGGGGAGCTGTTTTTT
>TRBV5-4|-|-|16|TRBJ2-1
CASSLAIGGSYNEQFF
TGTGCCAGCAGCTTGGCCATAGGGGGTTCCTACAATGAGCAGTTCTTC
>TRBV4-2|-|-|16|TRBJ2-1
CASSQDGVSAYNEQFF
TGTGCCAGCAGCCAAGACGGGGTTAGCGCCTACAATGAGCAGTTCTTC
>TRBV7-9|-|-|13|TRBJ2-5
CASSPVSGETQYF
TGTGCCAGCAGCCCTGTTTCGGGGGAGACCCAGTACTTC
>TRBV7-9|TRBD1|-|14|TRBJ2-3
CASSWDSRTDTQYF
TGTGCCAGCAGTTGGGACAGCCGCACAGATACGCAGTATTTT
>TRBV5-8|TRBD1|-|13|TRBJ1-2
CASSWDRDYGYTF
TGTGCCAGCAGCTGGGACAGGGACTATGGCTACACCTTC
>TRBV7-7|-|-|14|TRBJ2-5
CASSLGGAQETQYF
TGTGCCAGCAGCTTGGGGGGGGCACAAGAGACCCAGTACTTC
>TRBV7-9|-|-|13|TRBJ2-7
CASSLNGGLEQYF
TGTGCCAGCAGCTTGAATGGGGGACTCGAGCAGTACTTC
>TRBV9|-|once|12|TRBJ2-1
CASSAGHNEQFF
TGTGCCAGCAGCGCAGGTCACAATGAGCAGTTCTTC
>TRBV4-3|TRBD1|-|15|TRBJ2-1
CASSARQGAYNEQFF
TGCGCCAGCAGCGCGAGACAGGGGGCCTACAATGAGCAGTTCTTC
>TRBV28|-|-|12|TRBJ2-4
CASSLLWSIQYF
TGTGCCAGCAGTTTATTATGGAGCATTCAGTACTTC
>TRBV4-3|TRBD2|-|15|TRBJ2-5
CASSRDAGGRETQYF
TGCGCCAGCAGCCGAGACGCGGGGGGGCGGGAGACCCAGTACTTC
>TRBV2|-|-|13|TRBJ2-2
CATRTTNTGELFF
TGTGCCACCCGGACAACGAACACCGGGGAGCTGTTTTTT
>TRBV9|-|-|13|TRBJ2-5
CASSVGMGETQYF
TGTGCCAGCAGCGTAGGTATGGGAGAGACCCAGTACTTC
>TRBV5-1|-|-|13|TRBJ2-5
CASSLLWQETQYF
TGCGCCAGCAGCTTGCTCTGGCAAGAGACCCAGTACTTC
>TRBV5-1|-|-|16|TRBJ2-5
CASSLVSSGPQETQYF
TGCGCCAGCAGCTTGGTTAGTTCGGGGCCCCAAGAGACCCAGTACTTC
>TRBV27|TRBD1|-|17|TRBJ1-6
CASSRIQGAQPNSPLHF
TGTGCCAGCAGTCGTATACAGGGGGCCCAACCGAATTCACCCCTCCACTTT
>TRBV19|TRBD1|-|16|TRBJ1-5
CASRSQGAYSNQPQHF
TGTGCCAGTAGATCCCAGGGGGCGTATAGCAATCAGCCCCAGCATTTT
>TRBV6-6|-|once|15|TRBJ2-1
CASSYGWMGTGEQFF
TGTGCCAGCAGTTACGGTTGGATGGGAACAGGAGAGCAGTTCTTC
>TRBV5-1|-|-|14|TRBJ1-1
CASRVGTTNTEAFF
TGCGCCAGCAGGGTCGGAACAACGAACACTGAAGCTTTCTTT
>TRBV28|TRBD1|-|13|TRBJ2-7
CASYRGLVGEQYF
TGTGCCAGCTACAGGGGGCTGGTGGGCGAGCAGTACTTC
>TRBV18|TRBD1|few|16|TRBJ1-6
CASSLNPGTANSPLHF
TGTGCCAGCTCACTCAACCCCGGGACAGCGAATTCACCCCTCCACTTT
>TRBV4-3|-|-|14|TRBJ2-5
CASSQVDTPETQYF
TGCGCCAGCAGCCAAGTAGACACCCCGGAGACCCAGTACTTC
>TRBV19|-|-|13|TRBJ2-5
CASSWGTLETQYF
TGTGCCAGTAGTTGGGGGACTTTGGAGACCCAGTACTTC
>TRBV5-1|TRBD2|-|14|TRBJ2-3
CASSPGLASDTQYF
TGCGCCAGCAGCCCGGGACTAGCGTCAGATACGCAGTATTTT
>TRBV7-9|-|-|18|TRBJ1-2
CASSLKVSGDPTYYGYTF
TGTGCCAGCAGCTTAAAGGTATCAGGGGACCCAACTTATTATGGCTACACCTTC